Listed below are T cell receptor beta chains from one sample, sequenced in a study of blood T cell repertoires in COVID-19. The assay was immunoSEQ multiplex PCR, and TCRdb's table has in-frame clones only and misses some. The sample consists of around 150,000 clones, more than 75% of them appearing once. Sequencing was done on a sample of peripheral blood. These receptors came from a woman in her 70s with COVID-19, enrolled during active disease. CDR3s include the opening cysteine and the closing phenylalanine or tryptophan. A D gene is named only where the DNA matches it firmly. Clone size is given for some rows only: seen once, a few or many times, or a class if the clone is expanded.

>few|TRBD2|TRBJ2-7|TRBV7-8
CASSLGYQRGDYEQYF
TGTGCCAGCAGCTTAGGGTATCAACGGGGGGACTACGAGCAGTACTTC
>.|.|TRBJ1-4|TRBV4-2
CASSQYVGQGGATNEKLFF
.
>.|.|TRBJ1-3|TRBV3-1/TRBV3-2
CASSPPSGNTIYF
TGTGCCAGCAGCCCCCCGTCCGGAAACACCATATATTTT
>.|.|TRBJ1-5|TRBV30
CAWSQGLYSNQPQHF
TGTGCCTGGAGTCAGGGACTTTATAGCAATCAGCCCCAGCATTTT
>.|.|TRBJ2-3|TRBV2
CASSERRSDTQYF
TGTGCCAGCAGTGAGAGAAGATCAGATACGCAGTATTTT
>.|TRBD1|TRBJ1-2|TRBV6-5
CASRETGGAYGYTF
TGTGCCAGCAGGGAGACAGGGGGCGCTTATGGCTACACCTTC
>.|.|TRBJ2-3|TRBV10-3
CAISTPAGDTDTQYF
TGTGCCATCAGCACCCCGGCAGGGGACACAGATACGCAGTATTTT
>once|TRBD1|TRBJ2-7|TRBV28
CASSISGTVSNYEQYF
TGTGCCAGCAGCATCTCCGGGACAGTGTCGAACTACGAGCAGTACTTC
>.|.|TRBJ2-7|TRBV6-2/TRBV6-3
CASSFPLKRSSYEQYF
TGTGCCAGCAGTTTCCCCTTAAAGCGTAGCTCCTACGAGCAGTACTTC
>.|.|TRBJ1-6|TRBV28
CASSRVRIQVSSPLHF
TGTGCCAGCAGCCGGGTCAGGATACAGGTGTCCTCACCCCTCCACTTT
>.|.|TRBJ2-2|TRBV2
CASRGTDTGELFF
TGTGCCAGCAGGGGGACTGACACCGGGGAGCTGTTTTTT
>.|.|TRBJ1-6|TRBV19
CASSPQGGRDSPLHF
TGTGCCAGTAGTCCCCAAGGGGGACGGGATTCACCCCTCCACTTT
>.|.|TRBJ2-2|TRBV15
CATSRARPGGELFF
TGTGCCACCAGCAGAGCCCGGCCAGGCGGGGAGCTGTTTTTT
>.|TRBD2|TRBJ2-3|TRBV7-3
CASSPGPAGGTSTDTQYF
TGTGCCAGCAGCCCTGGCCCAGCGGGGGGGACGAGCACAGATACGCAGTATTTT
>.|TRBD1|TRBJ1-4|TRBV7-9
CASSLVGGREKLFF
TGTGCCAGCAGCTTAGTAGGGGGCCGGGAAAAACTGTTTTTT
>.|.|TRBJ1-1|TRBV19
CASRTTRLWNTEAFF
TGTGCCAGTAGGACGACAAGGCTCTGGAACACTGAAGCTTTCTTT
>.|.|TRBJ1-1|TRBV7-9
CASSFDPGTEAFF
TGTGCCAGCAGCTTTGATCCCGGTACTGAAGCTTTCTTT
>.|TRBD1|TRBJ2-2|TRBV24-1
CATSDLGDRGRPGELFF
TGTGCCACCAGTGATTTGGGGGACAGGGGGCGGCCCGGGGAGCTGTTTTTT
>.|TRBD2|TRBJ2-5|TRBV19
CASSIVAGEAETQYF
TGTGCCAGTAGTATAGTAGCGGGGGAAGCAGAGACCCAGTACTTC
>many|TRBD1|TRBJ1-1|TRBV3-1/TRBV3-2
CASSHTEGAKAFF
TGTGCCAGCAGTCACACCGAGGGGGCTAAAGCTTTCTTT
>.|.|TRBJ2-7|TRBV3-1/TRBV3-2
CASSRGQYYEQYF
TGTGCCAGCAGCCGCGGACAGTACTACGAGCAGTACTTC
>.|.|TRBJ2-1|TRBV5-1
CASSVDRPDNEQFF
TGCGCCAGCAGCGTGGACAGACCCGACAATGAGCAGTTCTTC
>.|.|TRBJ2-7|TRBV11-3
CASSFTGGGEQYF
TGTGCCAGCAGCTTTACGGGGGGCGGCGAGCAGTACTTC
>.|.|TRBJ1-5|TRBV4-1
CASSQDVSNQPQHF
TGCGCCAGCAGCCAAGATGTCAGTAATCAGCCCCAGCATTTT
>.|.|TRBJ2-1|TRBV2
CASSEVGDYNEQFF
TGTGCCAGCAGTGAAGTCGGGGACTACAATGAGCAGTTCTTC
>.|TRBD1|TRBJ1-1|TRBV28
CASLARGLNAFF
TGTGCCAGCTTGGCCAGGGGGCTGAATGCTTTCTTT
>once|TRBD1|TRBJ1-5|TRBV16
CASSHDRVSNQPQHF
TGTGCCAGCAGCCACGACAGGGTTAGCAATCAGCCCCAGCATTTT
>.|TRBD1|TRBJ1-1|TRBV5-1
CASSLLQGETEAFF
TGCGCCAGCAGCTTGCTTCAGGGGGAGACTGAAGCTTTCTTT
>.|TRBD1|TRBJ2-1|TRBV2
CASRGQGAYNEQFF
TGTGCCAGCAGGGGACAGGGAGCATACAATGAGCAGTTCTTC
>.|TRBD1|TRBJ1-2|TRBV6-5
CASRTGQSIYGYTF
TGTGCCAGCAGGACGGGACAGAGTATTTATGGCTACACCTTC
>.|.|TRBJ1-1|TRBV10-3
CAMANGGADTEAFF
TGTGCCATGGCGAATGGGGGCGCGGACACTGAAGCTTTCTTT
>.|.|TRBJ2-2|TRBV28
CASSFAGLRTGELFF
TGTGCCAGCAGTTTTGCAGGCCTTAGGACCGGGGAGCTGTTTTTT
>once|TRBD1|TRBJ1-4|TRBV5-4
CASSLSTGTGVEKLFF
TGTGCCAGCAGCTTGTCAACCGGGACAGGGGTGGAAAAACTGTTTTTT
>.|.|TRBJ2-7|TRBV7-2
CASSFRGGSYEQYF
TGTGCCAGCAGCTTCAGGGGTGGCTCCTACGAGCAGTACTTC
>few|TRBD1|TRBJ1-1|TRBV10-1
CASSELLGQGDTEAFF
TGCGCCAGCAGTGAGCTCCTTGGACAGGGGGACACTGAAGCTTTCTTT
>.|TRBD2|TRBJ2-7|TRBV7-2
CASSRGGVERGAREQYF
TGTGCCAGCAGCCGTGGGGGTGTCGAGCGGGGGGCGCGCGAGCAGTACTTC
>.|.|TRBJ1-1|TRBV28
CASSLPGRAGEAFF
TGTGCCAGCAGTTTACCGGGCAGGGCCGGAGAAGCTTTCTTT
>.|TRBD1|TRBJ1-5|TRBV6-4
CASSDRDRVIYSNQPQHF
TGTGCCAGCAGTGATAGGGACAGAGTTATCTATAGCAATCAGCCCCAGCATTTT
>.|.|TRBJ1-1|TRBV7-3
CAGSLEMNTEAFF
TGTGCCGGCAGCCTTGAGATGAACACTGAAGCTTTCTTT
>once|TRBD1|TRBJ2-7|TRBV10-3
CAISVGQGKYEQYF
TGTGCCATCAGTGTGGGACAGGGGAAGTACGAGCAGTACTTC
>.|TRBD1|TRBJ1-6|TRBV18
CASSPRDRGSPLHF
TGTGCCAGCTCACCACGCGACAGGGGTTCACCCCTCCACTTT
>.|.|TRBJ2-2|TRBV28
CASIPGRTFTGELFF
TGTGCCAGCATCCCGGGCAGGACATTCACCGGGGAGCTGTTTTTT
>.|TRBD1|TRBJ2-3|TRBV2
CASSPQGANTDTQYF
TGTGCCAGCAGTCCCCAGGGGGCAAACACAGATACGCAGTATTTT
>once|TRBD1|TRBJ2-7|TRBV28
CAITQGVVQYF
TGTGCCATAACACAGGGGGTGGTGCAGTACTTC
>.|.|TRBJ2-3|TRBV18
CASSQITGYTDTQYF
TGTGCCAGCTCACAGATCACGGGATATACAGATACGCAGTATTTT
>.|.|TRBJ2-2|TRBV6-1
CASSELFGELFF
TGTGCCAGCAGTGAACTTTTCGGGGAGCTGTTTTTT
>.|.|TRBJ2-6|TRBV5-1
CASSSGFPGANVLTF
TGCGCCAGCAGCTCAGGGTTTCCTGGGGCCAACGTCCTGACTTTC
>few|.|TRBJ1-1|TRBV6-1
CASSEGRGLGTEAFF
TGTGCCAGCAGTGAAGGCCGGGGGTTGGGCACTGAAGCTTTCTTT
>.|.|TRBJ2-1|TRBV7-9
CASSRQGGSAGGQFF
TGTGCCAGCAGCCGCCAGGGGGGCTCAGCCGGGGGGCAGTTCTTC
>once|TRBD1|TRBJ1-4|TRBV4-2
CASSQNTRTGEGEKLFF
TGTGCCAGCAGCCAAAATACGAGGACAGGGGAAGGTGAAAAACTGTTTTTT
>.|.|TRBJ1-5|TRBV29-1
CSVAFGQSNQPQHF
TGCAGCGTTGCTTTCGGACAGAGCAATCAGCCCCAGCATTTT
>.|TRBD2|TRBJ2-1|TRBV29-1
CSAQEALAVYNEQFF
TGCAGCGCACAAGAGGCACTAGCGGTGTACAATGAGCAGTTCTTC
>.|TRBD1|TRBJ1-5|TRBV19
CASSIGATGHQPQHF
TGTGCCAGTAGTATCGGGGCGACAGGGCATCAGCCCCAGCATTTT
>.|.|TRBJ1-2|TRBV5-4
CASSFIGGEGGYTF
TGTGCCAGCAGCTTTATCGGGGGAGAGGGTGGCTACACCTTC